Below, 9 T cell receptor beta chains from the same sample are listed, as sequenced in a study of Ad26.COV2.S vaccination and SARS-CoV-2 variants. Treatment described: around 19 received Ad26.COV2.S at low or high dose, single or two shots; 5 received placebo; per-sample allocation not given. Sampling occurred on day 63 after the first vaccine or placebo injection. Assay: immunoSEQ multiplex PCR; the TCRdb copy retains only in-frame clones and omits some. This table has about 350,000 clones, 75% to 90% appearing once. Material: peripheral blood, obtained in a trial of Ad26.COV2.S vaccine versus placebo. The receptors here all came from a person aged 18 to 59 who received the Ad26.COV2.S COVID-19 vaccine or a placebo.

V usage is TRBV28 and J usage is TRBJ1-2; TRBD1 matches at 9 bases. Per the germline V gene, CDR1 is MDHEN and CDR2 is SYDVKM. Trimming at V came to 3 bases and at J to 8 bases, leaving 4 bases not matched to a gene. This CDR3 region has 13 residues. This chain's CDR3 is CASSFGQGWGYTF. CDR3 in DNA: TGTGCCAGCAGTTTTGGACAGGGGTGGGGCTACACCTTC.

V is TRBV9 and J is TRBJ2-7; D tentatively reads TRBD1 or TRBD2 (6 bases each). The V gene's germline CDR1 is SGDLS and CDR2 YYNGEE. Trimming stripped 2 bases from V and 1 base from J, with 10 bases between. The CDR3 runs to 14 residues. CDR3 bases: TGTGCCAGCAGCGTGGGGGGCTTATCCTACGAGCAGTACTTC. It is translated as CASSVGGLSYEQYF. Based on the CDR3 plus reference TRBV9 and TRBJ2-7, the full variable domain is DSGVTQTPKHLITATGQRVTLRCSPRSGDLSVYWYQQSLDQGLQFLIQYYNGEERAKGNILERFSAQQFPDLHSELNLSSLELGDSALYFCASSVGGLSYEQYFGPGTRLTVT.

The chain combines TRBV6-1 with TRBJ2-7; D is undetermined. Germline CDR1 MNHNS, CDR2 SASEGT. Trimming cost V 3 bases and J 2 bases, with 14 bases left between them. The CDR3 is 15 residues long. The CDR3 loop reads CASSERKGTPYEQYF. The CDR3 DNA reads TGTGCCAGCAGTGAGAGGAAGGGAACCCCCTACGAGCAGTACTTC.

The count of this clone is one. The chain employs TRBV5-1 and TRBJ2-7; tentative D call: TRBD2 (6 bases). The length of the CDR3 is 13 residues. Germline-derived CDR1 and CDR2 are SGHRS and YFSETQ. Trimming left V 0 bases short and J 3 bases short, with 7 bases between. The CDR3 here is CASSLGGLYEQYF. CDR3 DNA: TGCGCCAGCAGCTTGGGGGGACTCTACGAGCAGTACTTC.

This clone was picked up one time. V is TRBV7-9 and J is TRBJ2-7; D call uncertain. V dropped 2 bases and J dropped 5 bases, with 7 bases sitting between them. Looked up from germline, CDR1 is SEHNR and CDR2 is FQNEAQ (reference sequence). The CDR3 has 12 amino acids. The DNA of the CDR3 is TGTGCCAGCAGCTTAAAGCTTAACGAGCAGTACTTC. This encodes CASSLKLNEQYF.

The chain carries TRBV7-9 and TRBJ2-7, with 10 bases lining up with TRBD2. Trimming removed 1 base from V and 0 bases from J; junction bases left unmatched: 6. CDR1 is SEHNR and CDR2 is FQNEAQ in the germline V gene (reference sequence). There are 17 residues in the CDR3. The CDR3 nucleotides read TGTGCCAGCAGCTTAGGGGAGCGGGAGGGCCCCTCCTACGAGCAGTACTTC. This encodes CASSLGEREGPSYEQYF.

V and J are TRBV19 and TRBJ1-2; 8 bases agree with TRBD1. In germline, CDR1 is LNHDA, CDR2 SQIVND (reference sequence). The length of the CDR3 is 16 residues. J gave up 5 bases and V 7 bases, and 15 bases lay outside the gene matches. CDR3 nucleotide sequence: TGTGCCAGTATGGGTCCCTCCGGACAGGGACCTTATGGCTACACCTTC. Its translation: CASMGPSGQGPYGYTF.

The gene calls are TRBV7-9 and TRBJ2-2, with D possibly matching TRBD2 (6 bases). The CDR3 has 12 amino acids. Germline values: CDR1 SEHNR, CDR2 FQNEAQ (reference sequence). V shed 5 bases and J shed 8 bases, with 9 bases lying between them. The CDR3 loop reads CASSPGTGELFF. CDR3 sequence (DNA): TGTGCCAGCAGCCCCGGGACTGGGGAGCTGTTTTTT.

The J gene is TRBJ2-5, the V gene TRBV30; 15 nucleotides line up with TRBD2. This CDR3 region has 18 residues. The V segment lost 1 base and the J segment 4 bases; nucleotides outside the gene matches: 10. Germline CDR1 and CDR2: GTSNPN and SVGIG (reference sequence). CDR3 protein: CAWSAVRTSGRARETQYF. In DNA, the CDR3 is TGTGCCTGGAGTGCCGTTCGGACTAGCGGGAGGGCCAGAGAGACCCAGTACTTC. Based on the CDR3 plus reference TRBV30 and TRBJ2-5, the full variable domain is SQTIHQWPATLVQPVGSPLSLECTVEGTSNPNLYWYRQAAGRGLQLLFYSVGIGQISSEVPQNLSASRPQDRQFILSSKKLLLSDSGFYLCAWSAVRTSGRARETQYFGPGTRLLVL.